These T cell receptor beta chains were read from a single sample in a study of beta chain features in type 1 diabetes. Only in-frame clones appear in the TCRdb table, and some are missing; sequencing was by immunoSEQ multiplex PCR. The profile shows hundreds of thousands of clones, 15% to 18% of them singletons. The specimen was naive CD4+ T cells from blood. Receptors originate from a man aged 18 to 35 in good health. Both conserved end residues are part of each CDR3.

v_gene	j_gene	CDR3aa
TRBV7-3	TRBJ2-1	CASSSPTKRESNEQFF
TRBV12-5	TRBJ2-3	CASGLGLTSTDTQYF
TRBV5-6	TRBJ2-1	CASSSLDRDYNEQFF
TRBV15	TRBJ1-2	CATSRVPGKDYGYTF
TRBV5-4	TRBJ2-7	CASSLNSLSYEQYF
TRBV10-3	TRBJ2-7	CAILRDTSYEQYF
TRBV18	TRBJ1-2	CASSPPTGDGYTF
TRBV5-1	TRBJ2-3	CASSLDRERDTQYF
TRBV7-9	TRBJ1-2	CASRLDSLGGGYTF
TRBV28	TRBJ2-1	CASLRWPFQFF
TRBV5-4	TRBJ2-5	CAGGFQETQYF
TRBV10-3	TRBJ2-3	CASRAGGTDTQYF
TRBV2	TRBJ2-1	CASNPSGKNNEQFF
TRBV5-6	TRBJ1-3	CASSLAPRAGNTIYF
TRBV19	TRBJ2-7	CASSTRGLRIYEQYF
TRBV28	TRBJ1-1	CASIRREGEAFF
TRBV15	TRBJ2-7	CATLPGTSKNYEQYF